These 8 T cell receptor beta chains were all obtained from the same sample, sequenced in a study of Graves' ophthalmopathy and Graves' hyperthyroidism. RNA transcripts provided the template for amplifying TCR beta CDR3 regions. An opening RT-PCR round employed HTBI primers and preceded a second-round multiplex PCR. MiXCR, run by TCRdb on the multiplex PCR reads, gives a single entry per CDR3 protein. This sample has about 500,000 distinct CDR3 sequences, with less than 40% found just once. Source material: peripheral blood or thyroid tissue (not recorded which). The receptor set was obtained from an adult man with Graves' hyperthyroidism.

The table lists this clonotype with many counts. The chain combines TRBV5-8 with TRBJ2-7; D remains ambiguous. The V gene lost 2 bases and the J gene lost 3 bases, with 6 bases spanning the gap. The CDR3 is 12 amino acids. The germline V gene encodes CDR1 SGHTS and CDR2 YDEGEE. For the CDR3, the DNA is TGTGCCAGCAGCTTATGGGACTACGAGCAGTACTTC. This sequence encodes CASSLWDYEQYF.

In its sample, this clonotype was seen a few times. The chain combines TRBV20-1 with TRBJ2-7; 7 positions agree with TRBD1. The J call may not be correct, given that the DNA end is closer to TRBJ2-4. Looked up from germline, CDR1 is DFQATT and CDR2 is SNEGSKA (reference sequence). The CDR3 length is 13 residues. CDR3 loop: CSASPETGFIQYF. CDR3 coding DNA: TGCAGTGCTAGTCCCGAGACAGGGTTCATTCAGTACTTC.

The chain links TRBV13 to TRBJ2-2; 7 bases align to TRBD2. This CDR3 is built from 16 residues. Germline CDR1 PRHDT, CDR2 FYEKMQ (reference sequence). V shed 5 bases, J shed 0 bases, and the junction held 6 bases outside the gene matches. In DNA, the CDR3 is TGTGCCAGCAGCCCTCTTGGGGGGGCGAACACCGGGGAGCTGTTTTTT. It translates to CASSPLGGANTGELFF.

The chain joins TRBV7-8 to TRBJ1-1; maybe TRBD1 (5 bases). The V end lost 5 bases, the J end lost 2 bases, and 24 bases lay between the germline ends. The CDR3 sequence is 18 residues long. Germline V gene lookup returns CDR1 SGHVS and CDR2 FQNEAQ. DNA of the CDR3: TGTGCCAGCAGCGGTGGGAAGCGGGGCAGACTGATAAACACTGAAGCTTTCTTT. The encoded protein is CASSGGKRGRLINTEAFF.

This clonotype was seen many times. The rearrangement joins TRBV10-3 to TRBJ1-1, with 12 bases lining up with TRBD1. Germline V lookup: CDR1 ENHRY, CDR2 SYGVKD. V dropped 2 bases and J dropped 2; count of bases not matched to a gene: 6. The CDR3 runs to 17 residues. CDR3 sequence reads: CAISEPGDRGRNTEAFF. The DNA of the CDR3 is TGTGCCATCAGTGAGCCAGGGGACAGGGGGCGAAACACTGAAGCTTTCTTT.

The rearrangement joins TRBV29-1 to TRBJ2-5; 9 bases fit TRBD1. The DNA matches TRBJ2-1 better at its end, which makes the J call doubtful. The CDR3 contains 15 residues. CDR1 is SQVTM and CDR2 is ANQGSEA in the germline V gene. CDR3 coding DNA: TGCAGCGTCCCTGGGTGGGGACAGGGTGGTGGTGAGCAGTTCTTC. Translating gives CSVPGWGQGGGEQFF.

This clonotype has a single count. This rearrangement joins TRBV12-3 or TRBV12-4 to TRBJ2-7; D may correspond to TRBD1 or TRBD2 (6 bases each). The CDR3 is 15 amino acids. Trimming took off 5 bases at V and 2 bases at J, with 16 bases between the two ends. CDR3 bases: TGTGCCAGCAGTCCGGGACGGGGGCTTCCCTACGAGCAGTACTTC. Translating it yields CASSPGRGLPYEQYF.

This clonotype was recorded many times. The chain uses TRBV5-8 and TRBJ1-1; D not certain. Trimming pared 5 bases from V and 1 base from J, leaving 12 bases between. CDR3 length: 14 residues. Looked up from germline, CDR1 is SGHTS and CDR2 is YDEGEE. CDR3 bases: TGTGCCAGCAGGGAGGGAGTCGAGAACACTGAAGCTTTCTTT. This translates into CASREGVENTEAFF.